This T cell receptor beta chain was obtained from a study of CD8 T cells in Susac syndrome. Study conclusions and caveats: As the study acknowledged, the number of individuals in its TCR sequencing and HLA analysis was relatively small.

The CDR3 is 16 residues long. Germline assignment: CDR1 SGHRS and CDR2 YFSETQ. J gave up 4 bases and V 6 bases, and 11 bases lay outside the gene matches. RNA amounts of roughly 0.5 to 1 ug underwent reverse transcription with random hexamers. The authors amplified TCR beta CDR3 across 54 Vbeta and 13 Jbeta using immunoSEQ multiplex PCR. TCRdb reprocessed the immunoSEQ multiplex PCR reads via MiXCR and lists one record per CDR3 protein. The table shows approximately 190,000 distinct CDR3 sequences, with over 85% occurring only once. Of note for this clonotype: Its antigen remains unknown.

Peripheral blood CD8+ and CD4+ T cells were profiled by TCR beta sequencing. This TCR came from a human donor in good health. J is TRBJ2-5 and V is TRBV5-1; the match to TRBD2 covers 11 bases. The sequencing sample was made of CD4+ T cells from PBMCs. As DNA, the CDR3 is TGCGCCAGCACTCGAACTAGCGGGGGTCTCTCAGAGACCCAGTACTTC. Protein: CASTRTSGGLSETQYF.